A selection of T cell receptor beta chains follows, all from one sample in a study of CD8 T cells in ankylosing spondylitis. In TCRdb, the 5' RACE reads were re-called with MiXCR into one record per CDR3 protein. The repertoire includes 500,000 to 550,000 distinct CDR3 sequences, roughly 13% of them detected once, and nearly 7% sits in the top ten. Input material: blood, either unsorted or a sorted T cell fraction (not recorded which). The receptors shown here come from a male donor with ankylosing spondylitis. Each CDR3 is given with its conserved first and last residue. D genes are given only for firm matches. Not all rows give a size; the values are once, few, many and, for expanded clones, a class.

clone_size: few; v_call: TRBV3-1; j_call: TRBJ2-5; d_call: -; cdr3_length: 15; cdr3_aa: CASSPHQGLQETQYF; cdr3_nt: TGTGCCAGCAGCCCCCACCAGGGTTTACAAGAGACCCAGTACTTC
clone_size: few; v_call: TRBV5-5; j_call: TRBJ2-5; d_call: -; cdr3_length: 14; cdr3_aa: CASSSPGDQETQYF; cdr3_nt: TGTGCCAGCAGCTCCCCGGGAGACCAAGAGACCCAGTACTTC
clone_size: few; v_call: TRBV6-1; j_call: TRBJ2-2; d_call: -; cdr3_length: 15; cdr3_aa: CASKMGTLNTGELFF; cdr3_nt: TGTGCCAGCAAAATGGGGACCCTGAACACCGGGGAGCTGTTTTTT
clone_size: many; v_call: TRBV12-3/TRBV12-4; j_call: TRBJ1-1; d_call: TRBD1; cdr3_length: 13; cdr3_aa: CASSVGQDTEAFF; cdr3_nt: TGTGCCAGCAGCGTGGGACAGGACACTGAAGCTTTCTTT
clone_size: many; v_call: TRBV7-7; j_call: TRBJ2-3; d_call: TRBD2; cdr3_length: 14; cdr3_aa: CASSKGLAGDTQYF; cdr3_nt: TGTGCCAGCAGCAAAGGACTAGCGGGAGATACGCAGTATTTT
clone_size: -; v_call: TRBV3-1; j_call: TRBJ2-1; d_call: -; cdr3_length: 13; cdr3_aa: CASSQVRGGEQFF; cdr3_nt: TGTGCCAGCAGCCAAGTTCGTGGAGGTGAGCAGTTCTTC
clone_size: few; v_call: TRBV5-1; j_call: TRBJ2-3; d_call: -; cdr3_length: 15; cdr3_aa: CASSLGTISTYTQYF; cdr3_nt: TGCGCCAGCAGCTTGGGGACAATTAGCACATATACGCAGTATTTT
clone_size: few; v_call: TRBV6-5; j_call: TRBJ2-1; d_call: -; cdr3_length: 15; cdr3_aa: CASSYFRGSGNEQFF; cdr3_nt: TGTGCCAGCAGTTACTTCCGGGGAAGTGGGAATGAGCAGTTCTTC
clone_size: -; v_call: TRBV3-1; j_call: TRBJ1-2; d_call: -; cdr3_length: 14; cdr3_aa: CASSQDQGFGGYTF; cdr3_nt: TGTGCCAGCAGCCAAGACCAGGGTTTCGGTGGCTACACCTTC
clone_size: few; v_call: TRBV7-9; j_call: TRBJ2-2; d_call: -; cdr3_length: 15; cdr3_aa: CASSPQGTNTGELFF; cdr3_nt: TGTGCCAGCAGCCCCCAGGGTACGAACACCGGGGAGCTGTTTTTT
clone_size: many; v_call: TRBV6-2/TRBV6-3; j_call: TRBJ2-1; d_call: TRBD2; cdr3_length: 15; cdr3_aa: CATPPGLACYNEQFF; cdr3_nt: TGTGCCACCCCCCCCGGACTAGCTTGTTACAATGAGCAGTTCTTC
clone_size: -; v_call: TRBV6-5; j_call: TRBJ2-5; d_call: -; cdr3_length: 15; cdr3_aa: CASSYPRELQETQYF; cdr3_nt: TGTGCCAGCAGTTACCCCCGGGAACTCCAAGAGACCCAGTACTTC
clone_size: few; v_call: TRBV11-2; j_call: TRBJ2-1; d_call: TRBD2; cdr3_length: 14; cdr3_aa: CASLGRDPYNEQFF; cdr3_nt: TGTGCCAGCTTAGGGAGGGACCCCTACAATGAGCAGTTCTTC
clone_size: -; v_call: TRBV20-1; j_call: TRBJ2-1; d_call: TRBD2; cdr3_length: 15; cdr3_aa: CSATPGTSGHNEQFF; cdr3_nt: TGCAGTGCTACCCCAGGGACTAGCGGGCACAATGAGCAGTTCTTC
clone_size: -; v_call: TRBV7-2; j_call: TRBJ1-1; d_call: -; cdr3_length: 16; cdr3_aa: CASSLVPGLGNTEAFF; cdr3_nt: TGTGCCAGCAGCTTAGTTCCGGGGTTGGGTAACACTGAAGCTTTCTTT
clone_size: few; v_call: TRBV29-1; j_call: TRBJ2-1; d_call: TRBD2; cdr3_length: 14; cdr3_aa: CSFLPGRGYNEQFF; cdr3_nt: TGCAGCTTTCTACCCGGGAGGGGATACAATGAGCAGTTCTTC
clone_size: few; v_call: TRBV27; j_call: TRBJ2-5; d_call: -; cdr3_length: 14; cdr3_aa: CASSLGGGMKTQYF; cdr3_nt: TGTGCCAGCAGTTTAGGAGGGGGCATGAAGACCCAGTACTTC
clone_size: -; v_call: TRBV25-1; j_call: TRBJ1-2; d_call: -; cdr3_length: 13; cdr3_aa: CASRPHGSGGYTF; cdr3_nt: TGTGCCAGTCGGCCCCACGGGTCGGGTGGCTACACCTTC
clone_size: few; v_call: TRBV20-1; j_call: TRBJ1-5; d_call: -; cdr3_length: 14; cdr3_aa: CSASTGGYNQPQHF; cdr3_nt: TGCAGTGCTAGTACCGGGGGATACAATCAGCCCCAGCATTTT
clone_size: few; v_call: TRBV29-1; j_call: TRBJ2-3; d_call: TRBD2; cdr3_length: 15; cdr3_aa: CSGGTSGRSYDTQYF; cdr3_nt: TGCAGCGGGGGGACTAGCGGGAGATCATACGATACGCAGTATTTT
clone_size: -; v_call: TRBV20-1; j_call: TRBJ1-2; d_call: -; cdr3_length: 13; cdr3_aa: CSARDGIRDGYTF; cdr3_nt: TGCAGTGCTAGAGACGGCATCAGGGATGGCTACACCTTC
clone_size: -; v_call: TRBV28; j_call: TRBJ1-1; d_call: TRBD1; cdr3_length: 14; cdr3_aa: CASIPGQLNTEAFF; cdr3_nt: TGTGCCAGCATTCCGGGACAGCTAAACACTGAAGCTTTCTTT
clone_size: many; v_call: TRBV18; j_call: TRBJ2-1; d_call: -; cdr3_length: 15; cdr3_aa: CASSPGRSSYNEQFF; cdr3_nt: TGTGCCAGCAGTCCGGGACGGAGCTCCTACAATGAGCAGTTCTTC
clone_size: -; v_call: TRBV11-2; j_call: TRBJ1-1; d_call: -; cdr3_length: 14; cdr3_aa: CASSLPTLNTEAFF; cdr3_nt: TGTGCCAGCAGCTTACCCACGCTGAACACTGAAGCTTTCTTT
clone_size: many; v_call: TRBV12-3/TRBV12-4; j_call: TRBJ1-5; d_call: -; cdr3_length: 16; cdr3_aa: CASTLLGAGSNQPQHF; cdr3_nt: TGTGCCAGCACCCTGCTCGGGGCGGGTAGCAATCAGCCCCAGCATTTT
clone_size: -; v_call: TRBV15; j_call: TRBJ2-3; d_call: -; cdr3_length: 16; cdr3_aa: CATSREISGLTDTQYF; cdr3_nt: TGTGCCACCAGCAGAGAAATTTCCGGGCTCACAGATACGCAGTATTTT
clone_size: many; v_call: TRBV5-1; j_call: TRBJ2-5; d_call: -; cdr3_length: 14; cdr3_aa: CASSLDPRQETQYF; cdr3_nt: TGCGCCAGCAGCTTGGATCCCCGACAAGAGACCCAGTACTTC
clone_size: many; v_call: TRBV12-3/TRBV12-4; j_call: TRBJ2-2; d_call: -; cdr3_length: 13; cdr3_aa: CASSLYRAGELFF; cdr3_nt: TGTGCCAGCAGTTTATACAGGGCCGGGGAGCTGTTTTTT
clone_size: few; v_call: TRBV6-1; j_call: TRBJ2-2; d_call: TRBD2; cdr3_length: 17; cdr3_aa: CASSKSGGTPNTGELFF; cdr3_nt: TGTGCCAGCAGTAAATCGGGGGGGACCCCGAACACCGGGGAGCTGTTTTTT
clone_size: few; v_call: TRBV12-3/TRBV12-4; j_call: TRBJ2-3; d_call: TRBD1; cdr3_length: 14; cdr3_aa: CASSPNRGWDTQYF; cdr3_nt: TGTGCCAGCAGTCCGAACAGGGGGTGGGATACGCAGTATTTT
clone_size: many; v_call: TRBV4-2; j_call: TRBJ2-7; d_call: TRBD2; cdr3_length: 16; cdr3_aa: CASSPAMAGGLYEQYF; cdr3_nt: TGTGCCAGCAGCCCAGCGATGGCGGGAGGGTTATACGAGCAGTACTTC
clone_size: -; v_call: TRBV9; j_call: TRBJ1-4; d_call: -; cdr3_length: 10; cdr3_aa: CASSVGKLFF; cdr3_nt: TGTGCCAGCAGCGTGGGAAAACTGTTTTTT
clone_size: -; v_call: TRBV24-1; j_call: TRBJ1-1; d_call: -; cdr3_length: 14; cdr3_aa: CATSDNSENTEAFF; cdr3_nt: TGTGCCACCAGTGATAACAGTGAGAACACTGAAGCTTTCTTT
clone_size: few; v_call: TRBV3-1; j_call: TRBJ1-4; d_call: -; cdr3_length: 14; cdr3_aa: CASSQEFRNEKLFF; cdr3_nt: TGTGCCAGCAGCCAAGAGTTCAGGAATGAAAAACTGTTTTTT
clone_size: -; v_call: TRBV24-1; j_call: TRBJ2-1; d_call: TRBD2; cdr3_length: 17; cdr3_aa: CATSPPVSGSSYNEQFF; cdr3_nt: TGTGCCACCAGTCCTCCGGTTAGCGGGAGTTCCTACAATGAGCAGTTCTTC
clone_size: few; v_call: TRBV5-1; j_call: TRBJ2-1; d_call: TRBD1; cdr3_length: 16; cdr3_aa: CASSSGSGQGFGEQFF; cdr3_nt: TGCGCCAGCAGCTCTGGGAGCGGACAGGGTTTTGGTGAGCAGTTCTTC
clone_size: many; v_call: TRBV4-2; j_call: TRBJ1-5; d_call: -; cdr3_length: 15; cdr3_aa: CASSQEGGIDQPQHF; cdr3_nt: TGTGCCAGCAGCCAAGAAGGGGGGATCGATCAGCCCCAGCATTTT
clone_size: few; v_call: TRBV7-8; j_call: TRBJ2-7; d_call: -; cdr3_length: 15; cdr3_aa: CASSLVWSRSGEQYF; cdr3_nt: TGTGCCAGCAGCTTAGTGTGGAGTCGGTCGGGCGAGCAGTACTTC
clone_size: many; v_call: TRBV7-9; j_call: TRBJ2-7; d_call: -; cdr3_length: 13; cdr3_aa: CASSVLEGSEQYF; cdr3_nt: TGTGCCAGCAGCGTATTGGAGGGGTCCGAGCAGTACTTC
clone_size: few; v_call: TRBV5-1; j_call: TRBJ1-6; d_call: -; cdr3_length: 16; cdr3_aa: CASSRQVLSYNSPLHF; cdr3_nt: TGCGCCAGCAGCCGACAGGTCCTATCCTATAATTCACCCCTCCACTTT